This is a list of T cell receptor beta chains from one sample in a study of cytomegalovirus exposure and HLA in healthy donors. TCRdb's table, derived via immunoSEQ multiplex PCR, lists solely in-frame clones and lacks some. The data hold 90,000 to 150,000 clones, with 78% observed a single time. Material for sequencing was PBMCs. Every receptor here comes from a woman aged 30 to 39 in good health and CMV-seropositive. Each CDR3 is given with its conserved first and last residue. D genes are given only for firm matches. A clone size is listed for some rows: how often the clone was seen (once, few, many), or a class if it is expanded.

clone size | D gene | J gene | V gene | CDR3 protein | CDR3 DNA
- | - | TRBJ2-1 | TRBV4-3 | CASSRTLTSSNEQFF | TGCGCCAGCAGCCGGACTTTGACTAGTTCCAATGAGCAGTTCTTC
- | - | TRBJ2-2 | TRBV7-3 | CASSLMGSGTGELFF | TGTGCCAGCAGCTTAATGGGTTCGGGAACCGGGGAGCTGTTTTTT
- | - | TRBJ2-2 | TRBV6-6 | CASSYGPPGELFF | TGTGCCAGCAGTTACGGCCCCCCCGGGGAGCTGTTTTTT
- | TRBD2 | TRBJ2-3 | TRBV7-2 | CASTAYSGGADTQYF | TGTGCCAGCACCGCTTATTCGGGGGGGGCAGATACGCAGTATTTT
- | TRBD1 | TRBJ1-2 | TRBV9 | CASSVDGTGHKGGYTF | TGTGCCAGCAGCGTCGACGGGACAGGACATAAAGGTGGCTACACCTTC
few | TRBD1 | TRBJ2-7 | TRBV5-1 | CASSLGGTGTYEQYF | TGCGCCAGCAGCTTGGGGGGGACAGGCACCTACGAGCAGTACTTC
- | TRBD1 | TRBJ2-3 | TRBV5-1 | CASSQGDADTQYF | TGCGCCAGCAGCCAGGGGGACGCAGATACGCAGTATTTT
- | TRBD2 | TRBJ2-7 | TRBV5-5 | CASSLGGLAAYEQYF | TGTGCCAGCAGCTTGGGGGGACTAGCGGCCTACGAGCAGTACTTC
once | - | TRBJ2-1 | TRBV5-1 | CASSLGGTAYNEQFF | TGCGCCAGTAGCTTGGGGGGGACAGCCTACAATGAGCAGTTCTTC
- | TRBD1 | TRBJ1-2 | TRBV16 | CASSPMGQNYGYTF | TGTGCCAGCAGCCCAATGGGACAGAACTATGGCTACACCTTC